The 8 T cell receptor beta chains given below trace back to one sample, sequenced in a study of blood T cell repertoires in COVID-19. Libraries were prepared by immunoSEQ multiplex PCR; TCRdb keeps only in-frame clonotypes and omits some of them. The sample carries 300,000 to 450,000 clones, about nine tenths recorded once. Sequenced material: peripheral blood. Receptors originate from a woman aged 55-75 years with COVID-19, enrolled during active disease.

The chain couples TRBV29-1 to TRBJ2-7; no definite D call. Trimming took off 4 bases at V and 2 bases at J, with 9 bases between the two ends. Germline V lookup: CDR1 SQVTM, CDR2 ANQGSEA. The CDR3 is 12 residues long. CDR3 sequence reads: CSVAQTTYEQYF. CDR3 DNA sequence: TGCAGCGTTGCACAGACAACCTACGAGCAGTACTTC.

This chain joins TRBV6-5 and TRBJ2-3; D is possibly TRBD2 (7 bases). V was trimmed by 6 bases and J by 4 bases, leaving 17 bases between them. The CDR3 runs 15 residues. Germline assignment: CDR1 MNHEY and CDR2 SVGAGI. The CDR3 DNA follows: TGTGCCAGCAGAAGAGGGGGGGGGCAATCAGATACGCAGTATTTT. Translation gives CASRRGGGQSDTQYF.

This rearrangement joins TRBV9 to TRBJ2-1, with TRBD2 identical over 13 bases. The junction had 4 bases not matched to a gene; V was cut back by 3 bases and J by 1 base. The germline V gene has CDR1 SGDLS and CDR2 YYNGEE. The CDR3 runs 17 residues. In DNA form, the CDR3 reads TGTGCCAGCAGCGCAAAGACTAGCGGGGGGTCCTACAATGAGCAGTTCTTC. Encoded protein: CASSAKTSGGSYNEQFF.

In its sample, this clone was seen a few times. V usage is TRBV21-1 and J usage is TRBJ1-1. TRBV21-1 is a pseudogene locus. This CDR3 has 16 amino acids. The CDR3 coding sequence is TGTGCCAGCAGCAAAGGAAGGGCTGGAGGAGAAACTGAAGCTTTCTTT. This translates into CASSKGRAGGETEAFF.

This chain connects TRBV5-5 to TRBJ2-5, with a weak D call TRBD2 (6 bases). V was cut by 4 bases and J by 2 bases, with 21 bases left in between. CDR1 and CDR2 (germline): SGHKS, YYEKEE (reference sequence). CDR3 length: 17 residues. In DNA, the CDR3 is TGTGCCAGCAGCGCCCCAGGACTCGGGACTTTTCAAGAGACCCAGTACTTC. Translated: CASSAPGLGTFQETQYF.

The rearrangement joins TRBV12-3 or TRBV12-4 to TRBJ1-1; tentatively, D is TRBD1 (5 bases). V was clipped by 4 bases and J by 5 bases, with 8 bases between them. CDR3 length equals 12 residues. CDR3 coding DNA: TGTGCCAGCAGTTCAGGGTTTACTGAAGCTTTCTTT. It specifies CASSSGFTEAFF.

The chain carries TRBV12-5 and TRBJ1-2; the D gene is possibly TRBD1 (6 bases). CDR1 and CDR2 (germline): LGHNT, FRNRAP. CDR3 size: 14 residues. V dropped 3 bases and J dropped 4 bases, with 12 bases sitting between them. The CDR3 loop reads CASGLDRNFYGYTF. The CDR3 DNA is TGTGCTAGTGGTTTAGACAGGAATTTCTATGGCTACACCTTC.

The rearrangement joins TRBV18 to TRBJ1-5; 11 bases line up with TRBD1. The germline V gene encodes CDR1 KGHSH and CDR2 LQKENI. CDR3 length: 14 amino acids. V shed 2 bases and J 8 bases; nucleotides not matched to a gene: 2. CDR3 sequence reads: CASSPAGQGEPQHF. In DNA, the CDR3 is TGTGCCAGCTCACCAGCGGGACAGGGGGAGCCCCAGCATTTT.